This T cell receptor (beta chain) was recorded in a study of cytomegalovirus exposure and HLA in healthy donors. A word on this clone: Antigen unknown.

There were likely unrecorded immune exposures, though donors were nominally healthy when sampled. Points from the study as a whole: Most sequenced TCRs were rare (though some public TCRs occurred in many donors). A missense variant in DCLRE1C was later tied to TCR beta V- and J-gene trimming. Being productive about 87% or about 30% of the time was typical of most TCR beta V segments in an earlier analysis.

Trimming at V came to 0 bases and at J to 6 bases, leaving 10 bases not matched to a gene. CDR1 and CDR2 from the germline V gene are MNHNS and SASEGT. The length of the CDR3 is 17 residues. Amplification used 60 Vbeta primers and 13 Jbeta primers. The method was immunoSEQ multiplex PCR; TCRdb's version includes in-frame clones alone and lacks a portion of them. The sample lists 160,000 or so clones, roughly 82% occurring once. Sequenced input: PBMCs. The gene calls are TRBV6-1 and TRBJ2-1; 8 bases fit TRBD2. The source of this sequence is a woman in her 50s in good health and CMV-seropositive. The CDR3 DNA reads TGTGCCAGCAGTGAAGCGGTACCGGGACTAGGGGCCAATGAGCAGTTCTTC. This translates into CASSEAVPGLGANEQFF.